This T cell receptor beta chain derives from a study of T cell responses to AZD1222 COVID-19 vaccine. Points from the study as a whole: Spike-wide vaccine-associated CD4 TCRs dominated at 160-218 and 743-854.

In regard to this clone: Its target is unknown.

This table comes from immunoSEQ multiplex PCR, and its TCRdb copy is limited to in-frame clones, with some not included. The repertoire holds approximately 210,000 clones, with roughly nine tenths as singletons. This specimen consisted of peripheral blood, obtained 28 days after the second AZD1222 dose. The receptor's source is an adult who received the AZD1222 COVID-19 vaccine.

CDR3 DNA sequence: TGTGCCAGCACTGCCGGACAGGGTGGTCCCTATGGCTACACCTTC. Translation gives CASTAGQGGPYGYTF. This chain joins TRBV6-5 and TRBJ1-2; 8 bases agree with TRBD1. With 7 bases clipped from V and 4 bases from J, the junction kept 11 bases outside the gene matches. This CDR3 comprises 15 residues. In germline, CDR1 is MNHEY, CDR2 SVGAGI.